The rows below give T cell receptor beta chains drawn from one sample of a study of blood T cell repertoires in COVID-19. TCRdb's table, derived via immunoSEQ multiplex PCR, lists solely in-frame clones and lacks some. This repertoire shows around 80,000 clones, about four fifths found once; its top ten account for approximately 8.7%. The sequencing input was peripheral blood. All receptors come from a human donor in a cohort sampled during active COVID-19. The CDR3 runs from the conserved cysteine through the conserved F or W. The D gene is left open where the match is weak. Rows give clone size only sometimes, using once, few, many, or a class for an expanded clone.

>TRBJ2-3|once|TRBV6-5|TRBD2
CASSYEAGGGDTQYF
TGTGCCAGCAGTTACGAAGCGGGAGGGGGGGATACGCAGTATTTT
>TRBJ1-6|.|TRBV5-4|.
CASSWVGGPFDSPLHF
TGTGCCAGCAGCTGGGTCGGGGGGCCTTTTGATTCACCCCTCCACTTT
>TRBJ1-6|.|TRBV9|TRBD1
CASSAGQGGNSPLHF
TGTGCCAGCAGCGCAGGACAGGGGGGGAATTCACCCCTCCACTTT
>TRBJ2-7|.|TRBV1|.
CTSSQRAGEVTTSNYEQYF
TGCACCAGCAGCCAAAGAGCGGGCGAAGTGACAACCTCCAATTACGAGCAGTACTTC
>TRBJ2-7|.|TRBV5-4|TRBD2
CASSLASGFGFSGRVNEQYF
TGTGCCAGCAGCTTGGCCAGCGGGTTTGGGTTTAGCGGGAGGGTCAACGAGCAGTACTTC
>TRBJ2-5|.|TRBV7-9|TRBD1
CASTPLTGGQEETQYF
TGTGCCAGCACGCCTTTGACAGGGGGTCAGGAAGAGACCCAGTACTTC
>TRBJ1-5|.|TRBV6-6|TRBD1
CASTPTGIVGQPQHF
TGTGCCAGCACCCCGACAGGGATCGTCGGTCAGCCCCAGCATTTT
>TRBJ2-5|once|TRBV24-1|.
CATSDYGGQETQYF
TGTGCCACCAGTGATTATGGAGGGCAAGAGACCCAGTACTTC
>TRBJ2-1|.|TRBV11-2|TRBD1
CASSWTGQVHNEQFF
TGTGCCAGCAGCTGGACAGGGCAGGTCCACAATGAGCAGTTCTTC
>TRBJ2-3|once|TRBV11-3|.
CASSLGLAPISTDTQYF
TGTGCCAGCAGCCTGGGCCTAGCTCCGATTAGCACAGATACGCAGTATTTT
>TRBJ1-6|few|TRBV15|.
CATSRGGLRSPLHF
TGTGCCACCAGCAGGGGAGGGTTAAGATCACCCCTCCACTTT
>TRBJ2-2|few|TRBV6-5|TRBD1
CASKQARGPVGELFF
TGTGCCAGCAAGCAGGCGAGGGGGCCAGTCGGGGAGCTGTTTTTT
>TRBJ2-5|.|TRBV25-1|TRBD1
CASGGQEFQETQYF
TGTGCCAGTGGGGGACAGGAGTTCCAAGAGACCCAGTACTTC
>TRBJ2-5|.|TRBV21-1|.
CASSKDQEGYQETQYF
TGTGCCAGCAGCAAAGACCAGGAGGGTTACCAAGAGACCCAGTACTTC
>TRBJ2-1|.|TRBV5-1|TRBD1
CASSLYQGANEQFF
TGCGCCAGCAGCTTGTATCAGGGGGCAAATGAGCAGTTCTTC
>TRBJ1-6|few|TRBV6-6|.
CASSSPGRGPSPLHF
TGTGCCAGCAGTTCGCCGGGCCGAGGGCCTTCACCCCTCCACTTT
>TRBJ1-3|few|TRBV6-1|TRBD1
CASSGGTAYFGNTIYF
TGTGCCAGCAGTGGAGGGACAGCTTATTTTGGAAACACCATATATTTT
>TRBJ2-1|.|TRBV6-5|TRBD2
CASSLTLAGGNEQFF
TGTGCCAGCAGCCTTACCCTAGCGGGAGGAAATGAGCAGTTCTTC
>TRBJ1-6|.|TRBV9|.
CASSAGGGAYNSPLHF
TGTGCCAGCAGCGCCGGCGGGGGAGCCTATAATTCACCCCTCCACTTT
>TRBJ2-1|.|TRBV7-8|.
CASSPALRERGGNEQFF
TGTGCCAGCAGCCCCGCCTTGAGGGAGAGGGGGGGCAATGAGCAGTTCTTC
>TRBJ2-6|.|TRBV7-2|TRBD1
CASSTQGAGGANVLTF
TGTGCCAGCAGCACACAGGGGGCGGGTGGGGCCAACGTCCTGACTTTC
>TRBJ2-1|.|TRBV6-5|.
CASRRGHRTYNEQFF
TGTGCCAGCAGACGGGGACACCGCACCTACAATGAGCAGTTCTTC
>TRBJ2-5|.|TRBV29-1|TRBD2
CSVPGTSGSLQETQYF
TGCAGCGTTCCCGGGACTAGCGGCTCCCTTCAAGAGACCCAGTACTTC
>TRBJ2-1|few|TRBV7-8|.
CASSAAGVGDNEQFF
TGTGCCAGCAGCGCTGCAGGGGTGGGAGACAATGAGCAGTTCTTC
>TRBJ2-5|.|TRBV20-1|.
CSAWTKETQYF
TGCAGTGCTTGGACAAAAGAGACCCAGTACTTC
>TRBJ2-5|.|TRBV5-1|TRBD1
CASSTPGGRETQYF
TGCGCCAGCAGCACTCCAGGGGGCAGGGAGACCCAGTACTTC
>TRBJ2-2|.|TRBV5-4|TRBD2
CASSSGTSGPTGELFF
TGTGCCAGCAGTTCCGGGACTAGCGGGCCCACCGGGGAGCTGTTTTTT
>TRBJ1-4|.|TRBV14|.
CASSQTGVANEKLFF
TGTGCCAGCAGCCAGACGGGAGTAGCGAATGAAAAACTGTTTTTT
>TRBJ2-1|once|TRBV30|.
CAWTRQFEADEQFF
TGTGCCTGGACCCGACAGTTCGAGGCTGATGAGCAGTTCTTC
>TRBJ1-1|.|TRBV18|TRBD1
CASSPSDRMNTEAFF
TGTGCCAGCTCACCTTCGGACAGGATGAACACTGAAGCTTTCTTT
>TRBJ1-1|.|TRBV10-3|TRBD1
CAISRTGDHTEAFF
TGTGCCATCAGTCGGACAGGAGATCACACTGAAGCTTTCTTT
>TRBJ2-2|.|TRBV9|TRBD1
CASSPRGAGGSTGELFF
TGTGCCAGCAGCCCCAGGGGGGCAGGGGGCAGCACCGGGGAGCTGTTTTTT
>TRBJ2-6|.|TRBV7-3|TRBD2
CASSRGLPGANVLTF
TGTGCCAGCAGCCGGGGACTACCTGGGGCCAACGTCCTGACTTTC
>TRBJ2-5|.|TRBV19|TRBD2
CASSSGLAEEETQYF
TGTGCCAGTAGTTCGGGACTAGCGGAGGAAGAGACCCAGTACTTC
>TRBJ1-6|.|TRBV4-2|TRBD1
CASSQDRSGGDSPLHF
TGTGCCAGCAGCCAAGATAGATCAGGGGGTGATTCACCCCTCCACTTT
>TRBJ2-1|.|TRBV11-2|.
CASSLGTTWERAREQFF
TGTGCCAGCAGCTTAGGCACTACTTGGGAGCGGGCCAGGGAGCAGTTCTTC
>TRBJ2-1|.|TRBV6-6|.
CASSYPSIEQFF
TGTGCCAGCAGTTACCCTAGCATAGAGCAGTTCTTC